One TCR beta chain is described in this entry. The antigen is unknown. The protocol was immunoSEQ multiplex PCR, while the TCRdb copy is restricted to in-frame clones and leaves out a portion. The sample holds some 290,000 clones; around 90% are singletons and the top ten take roughly 0.88%. This entry belongs to a study of cytomegalovirus exposure and HLA in healthy donors. The study, taken as a whole, reports: The tendency of first-cohort TCR clusters to co-occur in the roughly 130 validation repertoires emerged from a later analysis. The study designated around 150 TCR beta chains cytomegalovirus-associated.

Germline V CDR1 and CDR2: MNHNS, SASEGT. The CDR3 sequence is 15 residues long. Losses at the gene ends were 5 bases for V and 1 base for J; bases not matched to a gene: 5. Sequenced material: PBMCs. The V gene is TRBV6-1, the J gene TRBJ1-1; 9 positions match TRBD1. The source of this sequence is a man aged 30-40 years in good health and CMV-seronegative. In DNA form, the CDR3 reads TGTGCCAGCAGTAACTTGGGACAGGGGAACACTGAAGCTTTCTTT. This encodes CASSNLGQGNTEAFF.